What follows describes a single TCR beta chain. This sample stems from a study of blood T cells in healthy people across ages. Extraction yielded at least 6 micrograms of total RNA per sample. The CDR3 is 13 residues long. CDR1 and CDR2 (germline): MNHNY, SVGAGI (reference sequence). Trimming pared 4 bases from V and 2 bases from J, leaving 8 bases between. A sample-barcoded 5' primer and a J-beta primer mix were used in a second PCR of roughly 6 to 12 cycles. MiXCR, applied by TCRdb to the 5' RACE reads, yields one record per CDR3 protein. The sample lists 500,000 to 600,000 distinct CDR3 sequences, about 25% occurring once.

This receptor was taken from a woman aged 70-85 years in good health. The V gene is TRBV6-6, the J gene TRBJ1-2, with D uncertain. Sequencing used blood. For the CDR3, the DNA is TGTGCCAGCAGTTCCCAGGTGAACTATGGCTACACCTTC. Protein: CASSSQVNYGYTF.